A selection of T cell receptor delta chains follows, all from one sample in a study of gamma-delta T cells after stem cell transplantation. TCRdb reanalysed the RT-PCR reads with CATT. The table lists 2,800 or so delta-chain clones, roughly 3.5% of them singletons. Specimen: gamma-delta T cells. These receptors were taken from a human donor. It is not recorded whose cells these are; they may come from a transplant donor. The CDR3 runs from the conserved cysteine through the conserved F or W. A D gene is named only where the DNA matches it firmly. Some rows have no size entry. The others give once, few or many, or a class for an expanded clone.

-,TRDJ1,TRDD3,TRDV2,15,CACDTIGPGDTKLIF,TGTGCCTGTGACACGATTGGTCCGGGGGATACCAAACTCATCTTT
few,TRDJ1,-,TRDV2,20,CACDTISAYWDQAEGDKLIF,TGTGCCTGTGACACCATTTCCGCTTACTGGGACCAAGCCGAGGGCGATAAACTCATCTTT
-,TRDJ1,TRDD3,TRDV2,18,CACDTTDRLGDTVDKLIF,TGTGCCTGTGACACCACAGACCGATTGGGGGATACGGTGGATAAACTCATCTTT
medium-sized,TRDJ2,TRDD3,TRDV2,16,CACDKLGDPLTAQLFF,TGTGCCTGTGACAAACTGGGGGATCCTTTGACAGCACAACTCTTCTTT
medium-sized,TRDJ1,-,TRDV2,15,CACDTVGANTDKLIF,TGTGCCTGTGACACCGTCGGGGCTAACACCGATAAACTCATCTTT
medium-sized,TRDJ1,TRDD3,TRDV2,20,CACDTVSPMAGGWNTDKLIF,TGTGCCTGTGACACCGTATCGCCTATGGCTGGGGGATGGAACACCGATAAACTCATCTTT
medium-sized,TRDJ1,-,TRDV2,16,CACDTVPRWDTDKLIF,TGTGCCTGTGACACCGTACCGCGGTGGGACACCGATAAACTCATCTTT
few,TRDJ1,TRDD3,TRDV2,15,CACDVLGDTTDKLIF,TGTGCCTGTGATGTACTGGGGGATACGACTGATAAACTCATCTTT
medium-sized,TRDJ1,TRDD3,TRDV2,17,CACDSLLLGDTDRELIF,TGTGCCTGTGACTCACTATTACTGGGGGATACGGACCGGGAACTCATCTTT
medium-sized,TRDJ1,TRDD3,TRDV2,18,CACDPVERPTGGADKLIF,TGTGCCTGTGACCCCGTGGAAAGGCCTACTGGGGGAGCCGATAAACTCATCTTT
medium-sized,TRDJ1,TRDD3,TRDV2,18,CACDTMFTGAAETDKLIF,TGTGCCTGTGACACTATGTTTACTGGGGCCGCCGAGACCGATAAACTCATCTTT
few,TRDJ1,TRDD3,TRDV2,18,CACDLVLGDTVYTDKLIF,TGTGCCTGTGACCTAGTACTGGGGGATACTGTCTACACCGATAAACTCATCTTT
medium-sized,TRDJ1,TRDD3,TRDV2,14,CACDLTGGYGKLIF,TGTGCCTGTGACCTCACTGGGGGATACGGGAAACTCATCTTT
medium-sized,TRDJ3,TRDD3,TRDV2,18,CACDSTGGSSWDTRQMFF,TGTGCCTGTGACTCTACTGGGGGCAGCTCCTGGGACACCCGACAGATGTTTTTC
few,TRDJ1,TRDD3,TRDV2,16,CACDVLGDYNTDKLIF,TGTGCCTGTGATGTACTGGGGGACTATAACACCGATAAACTCATCTTT
-,TRDJ1,TRDD3,TRDV2,16,CACLHVGDTDTDKLIF,TGTGCCTGTCTACACGTCGGGGATACCGACACCGATAAACTCATCTTT
medium-sized,TRDJ1,TRDD3,TRDV2,15,CACDRLGDTSDKLIF,TGTGCCTGTGACCGTCTGGGGGATACCTCCGATAAACTCATCTTT
-,TRDJ1,TRDD3,TRDV1,23,CALGELGAGGGDTIPIYTDKLIF,TGTGCTCTTGGGGAACTAGGGGCTGGTGGGGGGGATACGATCCCTATTTACACCGATAAACTCATCTTT